Shown below are 10 T cell receptor beta chains from a single sample sequenced in a study of T cell responses to AZD1222 COVID-19 vaccine. Repertoires were generated with immunoSEQ multiplex PCR, while TCRdb's copy carries only in-frame clones and drops some. The sample includes about 78,000 clones, about 90% of them seen just once. This material consisted of peripheral blood, taken on day 0 of AZD1222 vaccination. Receptors were obtained from an adult in good health.

The V gene is TRBV25-1, the J gene TRBJ2-1; D uncertain. V lost 6 bases and J lost 0, with 9 bases in between. The CDR3 consists of 14 residues. The germline CDR1 and CDR2 sequences are MGHDK and SYGVNS. CDR3 in DNA: TGTGCCAGCAGATCGAGTAGCTCCTACAATGAGCAGTTCTTC. It codes for CASRSSSSYNEQFF.

V usage is TRBV7-9 and J usage is TRBJ2-7; 9 nucleotides match TRBD1. The CDR3 has 15 amino acids. V lost 7 bases and J lost 1; bases outside the gene matches: 8. Germline CDR1 and CDR2: SEHNR and FQNEAQ (reference sequence). The CDR3 here is CASNPQGARSYEQYF. Here the CDR3 DNA reads TGTGCCAGCAACCCACAGGGGGCTAGATCCTACGAGCAGTACTTC.

The J gene is TRBJ1-5, the V gene TRBV2, with a tentative D call TRBD1 (6 bases). Germline V gene data show CDR1 as SNHLY and CDR2 as FYNNEI. V dropped 6 bases and J dropped 0 bases, with 12 bases sitting between them. The CDR3 has 15 residues. The CDR3 sequence is CASSPSRGSNQPQHF. CDR3 bases: TGTGCCAGCAGCCCTTCCAGGGGTAGCAATCAGCCCCAGCATTTT. Full variable domain (outside the CDR3, taken from reference TRBV2 and TRBJ1-5): EPEVTQTPSHQVTQMGQEVILRCVPISNHLYFYWYRQILGQKVEFLVSFYNNEISEKSEIFDDQFSVERPDGSNFTLKIRSTKLEDSAMYFCASSPSRGSNQPQHFGDGTRLSIL.

V usage is TRBV9 and J usage is TRBJ2-7; D possibly matches TRBD1 or TRBD2 (5 bases each). Deletions cut 3 bases from V and 3 bases from J, with 13 bases between. This CDR3 comprises 14 residues. CDR1 is SGDLS, CDR2 YYNGEE, per germline. The CDR3 region has the DNA TGTGCCAGCAGCGCCCACGGGGACGACTACGAGCAGTACTTC. Protein sequence: CASSAHGDDYEQYF.

V usage is TRBV28 and J usage is TRBJ2-2, with 10 positions matching TRBD2. This CDR3 is built from 17 residues. The V gene end was trimmed by 2 bases and the J gene end by 7 bases; junction bases not matched to a gene: 10. Per the germline V gene, CDR1 is MDHEN and CDR2 is SYDVKM. This CDR3 is CASSLPSSGRANGELFF. The CDR3 region has the DNA TGTGCCAGCAGTTTACCCTCCAGCGGGAGGGCTAACGGGGAGCTGTTTTTT.

On this clone itself: An end of the junction differs from the germline gene, which may be a read error. The CDR3 loop reads CASSKELTSGNTIYF. The CDR3 DNA reads TGTGCCAGCAGCAAAGAACTGACCTCTGGAAACACCATATATTTT. V and J are TRBV14 and TRBJ1-3; D is undetermined. The CDR3 is 15 residues long. CDR1 is SGHDN and CDR2 is FVKESK in the germline V gene.

The CDR3 coding sequence is TGTGCCAGCACCACCCCGGTGGGACGACAGTCAGATGAAGCTTTCTTT. Protein: CASTTPVGRQSDEAFF. V usage is TRBV7-9 and J usage is TRBJ1-1, with TRBD1 as a possible D gene (5 bases). CDR1 and CDR2 (germline): SEHNR, FQNEAQ (reference sequence). The CDR3 loop spans 16 amino acids. Trimming cost V 7 bases and J 7 bases, with 25 bases left between them.

The rearrangement uses TRBV24-1 and TRBJ1-5; D ambiguous. This CDR3 region has 13 residues. Trimming pared 12 bases from V and 3 bases from J, leaving 14 bases between. The germline CDR1 and CDR2 sequences are KGHDR and SFDVKD. This CDR3 is CALQRTANQPQHF. Here the CDR3 DNA reads TGTGCCCTTCAGCGGACCGCCAATCAGCCCCAGCATTTT.

The chain combines TRBV5-5 with TRBJ1-1; D remains ambiguous. Germline V CDR1 and CDR2: SGHKS, YYEKEE (reference sequence). The CDR3 has 12 residues. V was shortened by 1 base and J by 10 bases, with 11 bases between the two germline ends. CDR3 bases: TGTGCCAGCAGCTTGAAAAGTGGAGCAGCTTTCTTT. Its protein product is CASSLKSGAAFF.

The genes are TRBV5-1 and TRBJ2-5; 10 bases are shared with TRBD2. The CDR3 sequence is 16 residues long. Per the germline V gene, CDR1 is SGHRS and CDR2 is YFSETQ. V dropped 0 bases and J dropped 4; count of bases not matched to a gene: 6. Here the CDR3 reads CASSLVLAGVAETQYF. Written as DNA, the CDR3 is TGCGCCAGCAGCTTGGTCCTAGCGGGGGTGGCAGAGACCCAGTACTTC.